These T cell receptor beta chains were read from a single sample in a study of blood T cell repertoires in COVID-19. The table came from immunoSEQ multiplex PCR; TCRdb's copy has only in-frame clones and leaves some out. The data contain some 180,000 clones, 84% of them singletons. Input material: peripheral blood. Source of these receptors: a human donor in a cohort sampled during active COVID-19. Each CDR3 is given without its conserved first and last residue.

CDR3: ASSLDGTGLYEQY
J: TRBJ2-7
V: TRBV5-6

CDR3: ASSQVRREGPDTQY
J: TRBJ2-3
V: TRBV3-1/TRBV3-2

CDR3: ASSFTGPSYEQY
J: TRBJ2-7
V: TRBV27

CDR3: ASSFSGRGYEQY
J: TRBJ2-7
V: TRBV5-4

CDR3: ASSEEPRYNEQF
J: TRBJ2-1
V: TRBV6-1

CDR3: ASSFRQYTDTQY
J: TRBJ2-3
V: TRBV27

CDR3: GSMAGTNTEAF
J: TRBJ1-1
V: TRBV28

CDR3: ASSSAGGHPSTDTQY
J: TRBJ2-3
V: TRBV27

CDR3: ASSQVFRGEGNTIY
J: TRBJ1-3
V: TRBV3-1/TRBV3-2

CDR3: AWSAGQFDYGYT
J: TRBJ1-2
V: TRBV30

CDR3: ASSRTGTYEQY
J: TRBJ2-7
V: TRBV27

CDR3: ASSPMTGSVETQY
J: TRBJ2-5
V: TRBV18

CDR3: ASSPGVWAKNIQY
J: TRBJ2-4
V: TRBV5-8

CDR3: ASSPGTSGIYEQY
J: TRBJ2-7
V: TRBV19

CDR3: ASSVGTSGSSYNEQF
J: TRBJ2-1
V: TRBV9

CDR3: ASSPRTGVDYGYT
J: TRBJ1-2
V: TRBV5-4

CDR3: ASSLEALNTEAF
J: TRBJ1-1
V: TRBV11-2

CDR3: ASLLAPYNEQF
J: TRBJ2-1
V: TRBV6-6

CDR3: ATSPRRVNQPQH
J: TRBJ1-5
V: TRBV15

CDR3: ASRRRSSTDTQY
J: TRBJ2-3
V: TRBV28

CDR3: ASSLFRERGYT
J: TRBJ1-2
V: TRBV28

CDR3: ASSPGLADQETQY
J: TRBJ2-5
V: TRBV11-2

CDR3: ASSLRGLSYEQY
J: TRBJ2-7
V: TRBV13

CDR3: ASSPLSRTTNQPQH
J: TRBJ1-5
V: TRBV18

CDR3: ASSMYSGDSYNEQF
J: TRBJ2-1
V: TRBV19

CDR3: ASSSIAGTDTQY
J: TRBJ2-3
V: TRBV27

CDR3: ASSPQGQNYNEQF
J: TRBJ2-1
V: TRBV18

CDR3: ATSEPGTVGQY
J: TRBJ2-7
V: TRBV24-1

CDR3: ASSKGTGGDTQY
J: TRBJ2-3
V: TRBV19

CDR3: ASTVTLALGRNGAGELF
J: TRBJ2-2
V: TRBV4-1

CDR3: ASSSRGGGISYEQY
J: TRBJ2-7
V: TRBV7-2

CDR3: ASLGGRGYEQY
J: TRBJ2-7
V: TRBV25-1

CDR3: ASSPSTGTNYGYT
J: TRBJ1-2
V: TRBV19

CDR3: ASSSQGWQPQH
J: TRBJ1-5
V: TRBV2

CDR3: ASSDIEGQVVRYGYT
J: TRBJ1-2
V: TRBV23-1

CDR3: ASGLAQTGLAHSSYNEQF
J: TRBJ2-1
V: TRBV12-5

CDR3: ASSRRGTSVGNEQF
J: TRBJ2-1
V: TRBV5-1

CDR3: ASSERGIGSPLH
J: TRBJ1-6
V: TRBV25-1

CDR3: ASSPQGASHTYEQY
J: TRBJ2-7
V: TRBV18

CDR3: ASSKRGGRSFGELF
J: TRBJ2-2
V: TRBV11-3